The 28 T cell receptor beta chains below were found in one sample sequenced in a study of cytotoxic CD8 clonotypes in ibrutinib-treated CLL (dated by TCRdb to 2020 to 2023). Library preparation employed the immunoSEQ multiplex PCR assay. Here the immuneACCESS table is served through TCRdb, limited to in-frame sequences with V and J called. Missing clones are a known gap in these copies; in checked studies unresolved V genes cover under half, and the rest lacks a known reason. The sample table shows about 84,000 clones, and more than 70% are seen once. The ten largest make up less than 6.5% of the sample. The starting material was PBMCs, obtained before ibrutinib treatment. These receptors originate from a human donor with chronic lymphocytic leukemia.

This clone occurred once. The chain carries TRBV4-1 and TRBJ2-3, with 10 nucleotides matching TRBD2. Germline assignment: CDR1 MGHRA and CDR2 YSYEKL. The ends lost 1 base at V and 3 bases at J; junction bases unmatched: 7. CDR3 length: 17 residues. The CDR3 loop is CASSQVMLAGATDTQYF. The CDR3 nucleotides read TGCGCCAGCAGCCAAGTGATGCTAGCGGGAGCGACAGATACGCAGTATTTT.

J is TRBJ1-5 and V is TRBV28; tentatively, D is TRBD1 (6 bases). V gave up 8 bases and J gave up 4 bases, with 18 bases separating them. CDR3 length: 15 residues. Germline V lookup: CDR1 MDHEN, CDR2 SYDVKM. The CDR3 DNA follows: TGTGCCAGCGGGGAACAGGGAGTAGGGAATCAGCCCCAGCATTTT. Protein product: CASGEQGVGNQPQHF.

The chain has TRBV4-1 and TRBJ1-1; 8 bases match TRBD1. Unmatched junction bases numbered 7, after V lost 0 bases and J lost 7 bases. This CDR3 spans 15 amino acids. CDR1 MGHRA and CDR2 YSYEKL come from the germline V gene. CDR3 region: CASSQDPAGGYEAFF. In DNA form, the CDR3 reads TGCGCCAGCAGCCAAGATCCGGCAGGGGGCTATGAAGCTTTCTTT.

The V gene is TRBV28, the J gene TRBJ2-7; perhaps TRBD2 as D (7 bases). V shed 9 bases and J shed 11 bases, with 17 bases lying between them. Germline V gives CDR1 MDHEN, CDR2 SYDVKM. The length of the CDR3 is 11 residues. The CDR3 protein is CARGGGPRKYF. CDR3 coding DNA: TGTGCCAGAGGGGGGGGCCCGCGCAAGTACTTC.

This chain uses TRBV6-1 with TRBJ1-1; 7 nucleotides align to TRBD1. In germline, CDR1 is MNHNS, CDR2 SASEGT. The CDR3 has 14 amino acids. Unmatched junction bases numbered 7, after V lost 6 bases and J lost 3 bases. The CDR3 reads CASSPDRVDTEAFF. The CDR3 DNA reads TGTGCCAGCAGCCCCGACAGGGTAGACACTGAAGCTTTCTTT.

The rearrangement uses TRBV7-6 and TRBJ2-4; TRBD1 agrees at 7 bases. This CDR3 contains 15 residues. Germline CDR1 SGHVS, CDR2 FNYEAQ. V lost 5 bases to trimming and J lost 2 bases; unmatched junction nucleotides: 6. The CDR3 DNA sequence: TGTGCCAGCAGCACAAACAGGGGAACCAAAAACATTCAGTACTTC. Its translation is CASSTNRGTKNIQYF.

The rearrangement joins TRBV5-4 to TRBJ2-5; weak D call: TRBD2 (6 bases). With 2 bases removed from V and 5 bases from J, the gap between germline ends came to 16 bases. The CDR3 loop spans 15 amino acids. From germline, CDR1 is SGHNT and CDR2 YYREEE (reference sequence). CDR3 nucleotide sequence: TGTGCCAGCAGCTTCACGGGAGTTGGGGTCGAGACCCAGTACTTC. Its protein product is CASSFTGVGVETQYF.

This sequence joins TRBV19 and TRBJ1-5; the D gene is possibly TRBD1 (5 bases). The CDR3 has 17 amino acids. Germline loops: CDR1 LNHDA, CDR2 SQIVND (reference sequence). Trimming took off 0 bases at V and 7 bases at J, with 19 bases between the two ends. The chain's CDR3 is CASSIEGPLQGGQPQHF. CDR3 sequence (DNA): TGTGCCAGTAGTATAGAAGGCCCGCTGCAGGGCGGACAGCCCCAGCATTTT.

This clone showed up just once. This chain uses TRBV28 with TRBJ2-3, with 12 bases that match TRBD2. The CDR3 is 17 amino acids. V shed 10 bases and J 4 bases; nucleotides not matched to a gene: 15. Germline assignment: CDR1 MDHEN and CDR2 SYDVKM. The CDR3 nucleotides are TGTGCCACCTCCTCCGGGACTAGCGGGTCTTGGTCAGATACGCAGTATTTT. This translates into CATSSGTSGSWSDTQYF.

The rearrangement joins TRBV25-1 to TRBJ2-1, with no clear D. The CDR3 sequence is 13 residues long. V lost 1 base, J lost 15 bases, and 16 bases lay in between. The germline V gene has CDR1 MGHDK and CDR2 SYGVNS. Written as DNA, the CDR3 is TGTGCCAGCAGTGAATTTGGGCTTCCAGGCCCGTTCTTC. It translates to CASSEFGLPGPFF.

This sequence joins TRBV14 and TRBJ2-5; D is uncertain. CDR1 is SGHDN and CDR2 is FVKESK in the germline V gene. The CDR3 consists of 18 residues. Trimming removed 3 bases from V and 5 bases from J, with 25 bases in between. The CDR3 DNA sequence: TGTGCCAGCAGCCATCCCCCTAGTCGGGCCAGGCGGCAGGAGACCCAGTACTTC. Translation: CASSHPPSRARRQETQYF.

Only one count was recorded for this clone. The chain couples TRBV6-6 to TRBJ2-5; D perhaps matches TRBD1 (6 bases). Looked up from germline, CDR1 is MNHNY and CDR2 is SVGAGI (reference sequence). V was cut by 5 bases and J by 4 bases, with 17 bases left in between. The CDR3 contains 15 residues. The DNA for the CDR3 is TGTGCCAGCAGTCAAAGCCAAGGGGGATTAGAGACCCAGTACTTC. Translated: CASSQSQGGLETQYF.

This clone was counted between two and nine times. The rearrangement joins TRBV7-6 to TRBJ2-1, with unresolved D. The CDR3 is 12 residues long. CDR1 and CDR2 from the germline V gene are SGHVS and FNYEAQ. V lost 6 bases and J 4 bases, leaving 7 bases between the germline ends. CDR3 nucleotide sequence: TGTGCCAGCAGATCCGGTTACAATGAGCAGTTCTTC. Its translation: CASRSGYNEQFF.

This chain connects TRBV29-1 to TRBJ2-7; 9 nucleotides match TRBD1. CDR1 and CDR2 from the germline V gene are SQVTM and ANQGSEA. The CDR3 covers 18 residues. V trimming: 0 bases; J trimming: 4 bases; junction bases outside the gene matches: 16. The CDR3 loop reads CSVEDNRRSGQGKYEQYF. Here the CDR3 DNA reads TGCAGCGTTGAAGATAATAGACGGTCGGGACAGGGTAAATACGAGCAGTACTTC.

This chain links TRBV9 with TRBJ1-1; TRBD1 matches 7 bases. CDR1 is SGDLS, CDR2 YYNGEE, per germline. CDR3 length: 14 residues. After removal of 4 bases from V and 4 bases from J, the junction contained 7 bases not matched to a gene. The CDR3 spells CASSFTGDGTEAFF. CDR3 in DNA: TGTGCCAGCAGCTTTACAGGGGATGGCACTGAAGCTTTCTTT.

The gene calls are TRBV28 and TRBJ1-2; D ambiguous. Germline CDR1 and CDR2: MDHEN and SYDVKM. V was trimmed by 1 base and J by 4 bases, leaving 1 base between them. The CDR3 has 11 residues. CDR3 DNA sequence: TGTGCCAGCAGTTTATTCTATGGCTACACCTTC. Amino acids: CASSLFYGYTF.

This clone turned up a few times. The V call is TRBV15, the J call TRBJ2-5, with 7 bases that match TRBD2. The germline V gene has CDR1 LNHNV and CDR2 YYDKDF (reference sequence). This CDR3 has 16 amino acids. The ends lost 0 bases at V and 5 bases at J; junction bases unmatched: 9. The CDR3 protein is CATSRDFTSGMETQYF. The CDR3 DNA reads TGTGCCACCAGCAGAGATTTCACCAGCGGGATGGAGACCCAGTACTTC.

The CDR3 is CASRPGPNYEQYF. CDR3 DNA sequence: TGTGCCAGCAGACCAGGACCCAACTACGAGCAGTACTTC. The chain carries TRBV2 and TRBJ2-7, with D uncertain. Trimming removed 6 bases from V and 3 bases from J, with 12 bases in between. This CDR3 is built from 13 residues. Germline CDR1 SNHLY, CDR2 FYNNEI.

J is TRBJ1-5 and V is TRBV2; D is unresolved. Trimming stripped 8 bases from V and 7 bases from J, with 15 bases between. In germline, CDR1 is SNHLY, CDR2 FYNNEI. The length of the CDR3 is 13 residues. CDR3: CASGPFHGQPQHF. The CDR3 DNA is TGTGCCAGCGGCCCGTTTCATGGGCAGCCCCAGCATTTT.

J is TRBJ2-1 and V is TRBV7-2; D may match TRBD1 or TRBD2 (6 bases each). This CDR3 spans 13 amino acids. CDR1 SGHTA and CDR2 FQGNSA come from the germline V gene. V gave up 5 bases and J gave up 12 bases, with 17 bases separating them. In nucleotides, the CDR3 is TGTGCCAGCAGCGACCGGGACTCAGGGGTGCAGTTCTTC. This gives the protein CASSDRDSGVQFF. The whole variable domain, remainder taken from reference TRBV7-2 and TRBJ2-1, is GAGVSQSPSNKVTEKGKDVELRCDPISGHTALYWYRQSLGQGLEFLIYFQGNSAPDKSGLPSDRFSAERTGGSVSTLTIQRTQQEDSAVYLCASSDRDSGVQFFGPGTRLTVL.

As DNA, the CDR3 is TGTGCCAGCAGCTACTTCTGGCGGGACAGCTACGAGCAGTACTTC. Its translation: CASSYFWRDSYEQYF. V is TRBV5-6 and J is TRBJ2-7; a weak D match, TRBD1 (7 bases). CDR1 SGHDT and CDR2 YYEEEE come from the germline V gene. Trimming removed 3 bases from V and 3 bases from J, with 16 bases in between. This CDR3 has 15 amino acids.

J is TRBJ2-6 and V is TRBV5-4; TRBD2 agrees at 10 bases. Germline CDR1 and CDR2: SGHNT and YYREEE (reference sequence). Trimming at V came to 1 base and at J to 0 bases, leaving 7 bases not matched to a gene. This CDR3 is 19 amino acids long. The CDR3 loop reads CASSLPVAGGLSGANVLTF. CDR3 nucleotides: TGTGCCAGCAGCTTGCCGGTAGCGGGAGGCCTCTCTGGGGCCAACGTCCTGACTTTC.

The V gene is TRBV19, the J gene TRBJ1-1; maybe TRBD1 (5 bases). Trimming removed 6 bases at V and 6 bases at J, with 20 bases between. The CDR3 has 15 amino acids. Germline CDR1 reads LNHDA; CDR2 reads SQIVND (reference sequence). The CDR3 sequence: CASRSSHRGTPEAFF. CDR3 bases: TGTGCCAGTAGATCCTCCCACCGGGGGACCCCTGAAGCTTTCTTT. Variable domain in full (rest from reference TRBV19 and TRBJ1-1): DGGITQSPKYLFRKEGQNVTLSCEQNLNHDAMYWYRQDPGQGLRLIYYSQIVNDFQKGDIAEGYSVSREKKESFPLTVTSAQKNPTAFYLCASRSSHRGTPEAFFGQGTRLTVV.

In nucleotides, the CDR3 is TGTGCCAGCAGTAGAGACAGCTATAGCAATCAGCCCCAGCATTTT. Translated: CASSRDSYSNQPQHF. The J gene is TRBJ1-5, the V gene TRBV6-5; D perhaps matches TRBD1 (5 bases). Looked up from germline, CDR1 is MNHEY and CDR2 is SVGAGI. V lost 5 bases and J 0 bases, leaving 11 bases between the germline ends. The CDR3 extends over 15 amino acids.

In this sample, this clone turned up once. The rearrangement joins TRBV7-9 to TRBJ2-1; 9 bases are a match to TRBD2. The V gene's germline CDR1 is SEHNR and CDR2 FQNEAQ (reference sequence). Trimming at V came to 0 bases and at J to 7 bases, leaving 7 bases not matched to a gene. The CDR3 runs to 16 residues. CDR3 residues: CASSLATGLAVNEQFF. CDR3 bases: TGTGCCAGCAGCTTAGCGACGGGACTAGCTGTTAATGAGCAGTTCTTC.

J is TRBJ1-2 and V is TRBV29-1, with D possibly TRBD1 on 5 matching bases. The CDR3 has 13 amino acids. Germline V CDR1 and CDR2: SQVTM, ANQGSEA. V was shortened by 8 bases and J by 0 bases, with 13 bases between the two germline ends. CDR3: CSFQPTANYGYTF. CDR3 nucleotides: TGCAGCTTTCAACCGACAGCTAACTATGGCTACACCTTC.

The chain is built from TRBV9 and TRBJ2-1; D is unclear. V was pared by 0 bases and J by 7 bases, with 8 bases between. The CDR3 has 13 residues. Germline V gene data show CDR1 as SGDLS and CDR2 as YYNGEE. The CDR3, as DNA: TGTGCCAGCAGCGTAGGCTCCGGGAATGAGCAGTTCTTC. Translating it yields CASSVGSGNEQFF.

The CDR3 DNA is TGTGCCAGCAGTTCAGGATCCAACAGGGTAAACTATGGCTACACCTTC. Its translation: CASSSGSNRVNYGYTF. V is TRBV27 and J is TRBJ1-2; D is possibly TRBD1 (6 bases). The CDR3 is made up of 16 amino acids. Germline V lookup: CDR1 MNHEY, CDR2 SMNVEV (reference sequence). V shed 4 bases and J shed 2 bases, with 17 bases lying between them.